These 29 T cell receptor beta chains originate from one sample sequenced in a study of T cells in Graves' hyperthyroidism and ophthalmopathy. Amplification of TCR beta CDR3 regions was performed using RNA transcripts as template. TCR CDR3 underwent first-round RT-PCR with the HTBI primer set. One entry per CDR3 protein results from TCRdb running MiXCR on the multiplex PCR reads. The sample includes some 400,000 distinct CDR3 sequences, 13% of them seen just once. What was sequenced was blood. These receptors were obtained from a man aged 25-45 years with Graves' hyperthyroidism that later progressed to Graves' ophthalmopathy.

The chain carries TRBV2 and TRBJ2-7; D unresolved. The CDR3 has 13 residues. The V gene's germline CDR1 is SNHLY and CDR2 FYNNEI. Trimming left V 8 bases short and J 4 bases short, with 15 bases between. This CDR3 is CASHPSPLYEQYF. The CDR3 region has the DNA TGTGCCAGCCACCCGAGCCCCCTGTACGAGCAGTACTTC.

The genes are TRBV4-1 and TRBJ1-4; 8 nucleotides line up with TRBD1. There are 15 residues in the CDR3. J was trimmed by 7 bases and V by 0 bases; bases with no gene match: 4. The germline V gene has CDR1 MGHRA and CDR2 YSYEKL. CDR3 residues: CASSQEPGQVEKLFF. CDR3 DNA: TGCGCCAGCAGCCAAGAACCGGGACAGGTTGAAAAACTGTTTTTT.

This clonotype was detected many times. Written as DNA, the CDR3 is TGCAGTGCTAGAGCTTCGACTAGCGGGGCAACGGAGACCCAGTACTTC. Translation: CSARASTSGATETQYF. V and J are TRBV20-1 and TRBJ2-5, with 11 bases fitting TRBD2. Per germline, CDR1 DFQATT and CDR2 SNEGSKA (reference sequence). The CDR3 sequence is 16 residues long. Germline trimming cut 1 base from V and 5 bases from J; bases unmatched to any gene: 9.

This clonotype came up many times. The chain employs TRBV12-3 or TRBV12-4 and TRBJ2-3; 8 bases map to TRBD2. The V gene end was trimmed by 3 bases and the J gene end by 4 bases; junction bases not matched to a gene: 3. The CDR3 consists of 14 residues. The CDR3 DNA sequence: TGTGCCAGCAGTTTCTCCGGGGGGGCAGATACGCAGTATTTT. As protein: CASSFSGGADTQYF.

This clonotype came up many times. The V and J genes are TRBV7-9 and TRBJ2-3, with 9 positions matching TRBD2. CDR3 length equals 16 residues. In germline, CDR1 is SEHNR, CDR2 FQNEAQ (reference sequence). V gave up 3 bases and J gave up 4 bases; unmatched junction bases: 8. The CDR3, as DNA: TGTGCCAGCAGCTTCCTCGAGCGGGGGGCCGCAGATACGCAGTATTTT. The encoded protein is CASSFLERGAADTQYF.

This clonotype was detected many times. V is TRBV11-2 and J is TRBJ2-7; 9 bases agree with TRBD2. Germline V gene sequence: CDR1 SGHAT, CDR2 FQNNGV. The J segment lost 3 bases and the V segment lost 1 base, leaving 4 bases of the junction unmatched. The CDR3 consists of 15 residues. CDR3 loop: CASSLGLAGHYEQYF. The CDR3 coding sequence is TGTGCCAGCAGCTTAGGGCTAGCGGGGCACTACGAGCAGTACTTC. The full variable domain, in which reference TRBV11-2 and TRBJ2-7 provide the parts outside the CDR3, is EAGVAQSPRYKIIEKRQSVAFWCNPISGHATLYWYQQILGQGPKLLIQFQNNGVVDDSQLPKDRFSAERLKGVDSTLKIQPAKLEDSAVYLCASSLGLAGHYEQYFGPGTRLTVT.

There are a few counts of this clonotype. The CDR3 here is CASRATWAQAFF. CDR3 nucleotide sequence: TGTGCCAGCAGGGCTACATGGGCTCAGGCTTTCTTT. The chain uses TRBV6-1 and TRBJ1-1; no clear D. The CDR3 contains 12 residues. The V end was cut by 6 bases, the J end by 11 bases, with 16 bases between. Germline assignment: CDR1 MNHNS and CDR2 SASEGT.

Only a few counts were recorded for this clonotype. The CDR3 bases are TGTGCCAGTGCCGACAGGGCTCCGAAGAACACTGAAGCTTTCTTT. Protein: CASADRAPKNTEAFF. J is TRBJ1-1 and V is TRBV19; 7 bases agree with TRBD1. CDR3 size: 15 residues. With V trimmed by 8 bases and J by 1 base, 10 bases remained unmatched. Germline V gene sequence: CDR1 LNHDA, CDR2 SQIVND (reference sequence).

V usage is TRBV28 and J usage is TRBJ2-7, with D perhaps matching TRBD1 or TRBD2 (6 bases each). CDR3 length: 13 amino acids. Trimming left V 8 bases short and J 4 bases short, with 15 bases between. Germline V gives CDR1 MDHEN, CDR2 SYDVKM. In nucleotides, the CDR3 is TGTGCCAGCGTAGCCGGGGGCCGGTACGAGCAGTACTTC. This translates into CASVAGGRYEQYF. Full variable domain (remainder filled in from reference TRBV28 and TRBJ2-7): DVKVTQSSRYLVKRTGEKVFLECVQDMDHENMFWYRQDPGLGLRLIYFSYDVKMKEKGDIPEGYSVSREKKERFSLILESASTNQTSMYLCASVAGGRYEQYFGPGTRLTVT.

In this sample, this clonotype turned up many times. This chain joins TRBV11-2 and TRBJ1-2; no firm D call. From germline, CDR1 is SGHAT and CDR2 FQNNGV. With 5 bases removed from V and 4 bases from J, the gap between germline ends came to 14 bases. This CDR3 is built from 14 residues. In DNA, the CDR3 is TGTGCCAGCAGCCCTCCCGAAGGGCGCTATGGCTACACCTTC. Translating it yields CASSPPEGRYGYTF. Based on the CDR3 plus reference TRBV11-2 and TRBJ1-2, the full variable domain is EAGVAQSPRYKIIEKRQSVAFWCNPISGHATLYWYQQILGQGPKLLIQFQNNGVVDDSQLPKDRFSAERLKGVDSTLKIQPAKLEDSAVYLCASSPPEGRYGYTFGSGTRLTVV.

CDR3 DNA sequence: TGTGCCATCAGTGGCAGGGGGCCCTACGAGCAGTACTTC. Amino acids: CAISGRGPYEQYF. The gene calls are TRBV10-3 and TRBJ2-7; TRBD1 aligns across 8 bases. The germline CDR1 and CDR2 sequences are ENHRY and SYGVKD. This CDR3 region has 13 residues. The V and J ends lost 4 bases and 2 bases, in that order; junction bases with no gene match: 1.

The table lists this clonotype with many counts. The chain recombines TRBV28 with TRBJ1-5; 9 positions agree with TRBD1. The CDR3 runs 18 residues. From germline, CDR1 is MDHEN and CDR2 SYDVKM. The V segment lost 2 bases and the J segment 0 bases; nucleotides outside the gene matches: 8. The CDR3 DNA is TGTGCCAGCAGTTTAGATGGGACAGGGTCCCATAGCAATCAGCCCCAGCATTTT. Amino acids: CASSLDGTGSHSNQPQHF.

This clonotype was picked up many times. V is TRBV12-3 or TRBV12-4 and J is TRBJ2-3; 9 nucleotides align to TRBD2. This CDR3 region has 15 residues. V lost 3 bases, J lost 3 bases, and 4 bases stayed unmatched. The CDR3: CASSLGGGATDTQYF. The CDR3 coding sequence is TGTGCCAGCAGTTTGGGCGGGGGGGCGACAGATACGCAGTATTTT.

This clonotype was seen repeatedly, ten times or more. V gene TRBV28 combines with J gene TRBJ2-5; D perhaps matches TRBD2 (5 bases). This CDR3 spans 12 amino acids. V was trimmed by 1 base and J by 9 bases, leaving 9 bases between them. Germline V CDR1 and CDR2: MDHEN, SYDVKM. This CDR3 reads CASSLLAGAQYF. The CDR3 DNA reads TGTGCCAGCAGTTTATTGGCCGGGGCCCAGTACTTC.

This clonotype occurred many times. V and J are TRBV12-3 or TRBV12-4 and TRBJ2-5; 7 bases fit TRBD1. V gave up 8 bases and J gave up 5 bases; unmatched junction bases: 8. CDR3 size: 13 residues. The CDR3 reads CASCTGASETQYF. The CDR3 DNA reads TGTGCCAGCTGTACAGGGGCCTCCGAGACCCAGTACTTC.

A word on this clonotype: A read error may be the cause here, since a much bigger clone is one base away. The chain couples TRBV28 to TRBJ2-5; tentatively, D is TRBD2 (6 bases). The V gene's germline CDR1 is MDHEN and CDR2 SYDVKM. The CDR3 runs 13 residues. CDR3 in amino acids: CASSDLGGEAQYF. In nucleotides, the CDR3 is TGTGCCAGCAGCGACTTGGGGGGAGAGGCCCAGTACTTC.

As regards this clonotype: A much larger clone lies one base from this, so it may be a read error. The gene calls are TRBV27 and TRBJ2-2; D may match TRBD1 or TRBD2 (6 bases each). Germline-derived CDR1 and CDR2 are MNHEY and SMNVEV (reference sequence). This CDR3 has 16 residues. DNA of the CDR3: TGTCCCAGCAGCCTGGAGGGGGAGTTGGAAACCGGGGAGCTGTTTTTT. It yields the protein CPSSLEGELETGELFF.

This chain connects TRBV10-1 to TRBJ2-1, with no clear D. The CDR3 contains 12 residues. Trimming shortened V by 0 bases and J by 6 bases, and 3 bases separated the two germline ends. CDR1 is WNHNN and CDR2 is SYGVQD in the germline V gene (reference sequence). The CDR3 spells CASSESSNEQFF. The CDR3 region has the DNA TGCGCCAGCAGTGAGTCGTCCAATGAGCAGTTCTTC.

This clonotype was seen at least ten times. In DNA, the CDR3 is TGTGCCAGCAGTTTTCGGAATGAAAAACTGTTTTTT. This translates into CASSFRNEKLFF. The chain links TRBV12-3 or TRBV12-4 to TRBJ1-4; D ambiguous. V lost 3 bases and J lost 5, with 4 bases in between. CDR3 length: 12 residues.

The gene calls are TRBV6-1 and TRBJ1-6; D call uncertain. The V and J ends lost 1 base and 10 bases respectively, with 14 bases between them. This CDR3 is 15 amino acids long. Germline V lookup: CDR1 MNHNS, CDR2 SASEGT. The CDR3 loop is CASSEGAPGDSPLHF. The CDR3 DNA reads as TGTGCCAGCAGTGAAGGGGCTCCTGGAGACTCACCCCTCCACTTT.

V usage is TRBV7-9 and J usage is TRBJ2-5, with TRBD2 matching over 11 bases. The J segment lost 1 base and the V segment lost 4 bases, leaving 5 bases of the junction unmatched. CDR1 and CDR2 from the germline V gene are SEHNR and FQNEAQ (reference sequence). This CDR3 is built from 16 residues. The CDR3 nucleotides read TGTGCCAGCAGCTCAAGACTAGCGGGGTCCCAAGAGACCCAGTACTTC. Its protein is CASSSRLAGSQETQYF.

This clonotype was seen repeatedly, ten times or more. This rearrangement joins TRBV29-1 to TRBJ2-7; TRBD1 matches at 9 bases. The CDR3 is made up of 15 amino acids. Germline lookup yields CDR1 SQVTM and CDR2 ANQGSEA. With V trimmed by 1 base and J by 1 base, 5 bases remained unmatched. The CDR3 protein is CSVEADRGESYEQYF. CDR3 in DNA: TGCAGCGTTGAAGCCGACAGGGGGGAGTCCTACGAGCAGTACTTC.

This chain links TRBV20-1 with TRBJ2-3; unclear D gene. The CDR3 spans 12 residues. Germline CDR1 reads DFQATT; CDR2 reads SNEGSKA (reference sequence). Trimming stripped 1 base from V and 4 bases from J, with 6 bases between. DNA of the CDR3: TGCAGTGCTAGAGGTAACCCAGATACGCAGTATTTT. Translated, it gives CSARGNPDTQYF.

The chain links TRBV4-1 to TRBJ2-5; the D is unclear. V was cut by 0 bases and J by 0 bases, with 17 bases left in between. Germline values: CDR1 MGHRA, CDR2 YSYEKL. CDR3 length: 18 residues. The CDR3 nucleotides are TGCGCCAGCAGCCAAGATTTTTGGTCTACAGTGGACCAAGAGACCCAGTACTTC. It is translated as CASSQDFWSTVDQETQYF.

The V and J genes are TRBV4-1 and TRBJ1-5, with 7 bases matching TRBD1. Trimming cost V 0 bases and J 4 bases; bases outside gene matches: 6. From germline, CDR1 is MGHRA and CDR2 YSYEKL. This CDR3 comprises 16 residues. The chain's CDR3 is CASSQEGEGANQPQHF. In DNA form, the CDR3 reads TGCGCCAGCAGCCAAGAAGGGGAGGGGGCGAATCAGCCCCAGCATTTT.

This clonotype was seen just once. The junction departs from germline at one end; a sequencing error may be responsible. The chain employs TRBV9 and TRBJ1-1; D is perhaps TRBD1 (6 bases). The germline CDR1 and CDR2 sequences are SGDLS and YYNGEE. The CDR3 runs 15 residues. The CDR3 nucleotides are TGTGCCAGCAGCGTCAACCTAAGGGGGAACGCTGAAGCTTTCTTT. The encoded protein is CASSVNLRGNAEAFF.

This clonotype was seen repeatedly, ten times or more. The V gene is TRBV5-1, the J gene TRBJ2-2, with 7 bases identical to TRBD1. The V and J ends lost 0 bases and 5 bases, in that order; junction bases with no gene match: 7. The germline gives CDR1 SGHRS, CDR2 YFSETQ. The CDR3 is made up of 16 amino acids. The CDR3 DNA is TGCGCCAGCAGCTTGGCCGCTAGGACAGGAACCGGGGAGCTGTTTTTT. Its translation: CASSLAARTGTGELFF.

This clonotype has at least ten counts. V is TRBV3-1 and J is TRBJ2-5; D might be TRBD2 (5 bases). CDR3 length: 12 residues. CDR1 and CDR2 (germline): LGHDT, YNNKEL (reference sequence). Trimming pared 3 bases from V and 7 bases from J, leaving 9 bases between. The CDR3 nucleotides are TGTGCCAGCAGCCACGATCGGGGGACCCAGTACTTC. Protein product: CASSHDRGTQYF.

This rearrangement joins TRBV5-1 to TRBJ1-4; 9 bases line up with TRBD1. CDR3 length equals 15 residues. The ends lost 4 bases at V and 8 bases at J; junction bases unmatched: 9. Germline lookup yields CDR1 SGHRS and CDR2 YFSETQ. CDR3 nucleotide sequence: TGCGCCAGCAGCCTTTACGGGACAGGGTACGAAAAACTGTTTTTT. It encodes CASSLYGTGYEKLFF.